The entry below gives a single T cell receptor beta chain sequence along with its context. Its antigen is unidentified. The input for sorted-subset replicate PCRs was around 0.2 ug DNA, 25,000 to 35,000 T cell genomes. The assay was immunoSEQ multiplex PCR, and TCRdb's table has in-frame clones only and misses some. The sample lists some 2.3 million clones; 85% to 95% were seen once. The CDR3 spans 18 residues. The germline CDR1 and CDR2 sequences are KGHSH and LQKENI. V was cut by 2 bases and J by 3 bases, with 22 bases left in between. This sample is part of a study of shared clonotypes between healthy human individuals. General study points: Few donors restricted represented genetic and exposure-history diversity. As a rule, naive subsets had a larger estimated richness than memory subsets. Only blood was sampled; tissue repertoires likely differ.

Specimen: naive CD4+ T cells from PBMCs. Documented subset: CD45RA+ positively selected. This chain connects TRBV18 to TRBJ1-1; maybe TRBD1 (6 bases). This TCR came from a man aged 18 to 30 in good health. Some clones in this sample may be carry-over from other donors' samples. The chain's CDR3 is CASSPGRIIPGGYTEAFF. The CDR3 DNA sequence: TGTGCCAGCTCACCAGGGCGGATAATCCCCGGGGGCTACACTGAAGCTTTCTTT.